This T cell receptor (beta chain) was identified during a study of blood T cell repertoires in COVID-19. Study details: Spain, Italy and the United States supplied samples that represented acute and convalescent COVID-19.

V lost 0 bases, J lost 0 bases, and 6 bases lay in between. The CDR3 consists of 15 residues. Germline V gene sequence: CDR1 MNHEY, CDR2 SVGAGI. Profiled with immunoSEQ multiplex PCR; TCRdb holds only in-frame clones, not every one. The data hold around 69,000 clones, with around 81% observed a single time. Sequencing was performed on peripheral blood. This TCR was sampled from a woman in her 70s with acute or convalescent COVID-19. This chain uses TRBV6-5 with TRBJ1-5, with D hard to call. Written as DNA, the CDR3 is TGTGCCAGCAGTTACTCGGGAGCTAGCAATCAGCCCCAGCATTTT. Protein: CASSYSGASNQPQHF.